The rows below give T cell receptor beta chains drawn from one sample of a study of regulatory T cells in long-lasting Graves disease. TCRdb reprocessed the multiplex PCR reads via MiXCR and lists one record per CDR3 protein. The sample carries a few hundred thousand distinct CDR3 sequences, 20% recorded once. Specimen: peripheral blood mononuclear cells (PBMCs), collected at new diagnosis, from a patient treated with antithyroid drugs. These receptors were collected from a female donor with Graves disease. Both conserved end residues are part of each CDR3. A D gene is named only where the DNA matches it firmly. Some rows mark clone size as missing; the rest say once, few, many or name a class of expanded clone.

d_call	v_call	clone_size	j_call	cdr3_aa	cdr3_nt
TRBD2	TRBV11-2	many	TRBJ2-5	CASSLDWASGRETQYF	TGTGCCAGCAGCTTAGATTGGGCTAGCGGGCGAGAGACCCAGTACTTC
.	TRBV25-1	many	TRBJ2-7	CASSPKGGEYEQYF	TGTGCCAGCAGTCCTAAGGGGGGAGAATACGAGCAGTACTTC
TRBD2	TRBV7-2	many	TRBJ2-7	CASKAASGGAWPYEQYF	TGTGCCAGCAAGGCGGCTAGCGGGGGGGCCTGGCCCTACGAGCAGTACTTC
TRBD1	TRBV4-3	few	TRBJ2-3	CASSQWTGITDTQYF	TGCGCCAGCAGCCAGTGGACAGGGATCACAGATACGCAGTATTTT
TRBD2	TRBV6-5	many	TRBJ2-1	CASSSLAGVDYNEQFF	TGTGCCAGCAGTTCCTTAGCGGGAGTAGACTACAATGAGCAGTTCTTC
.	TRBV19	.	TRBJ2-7	CASSGRTGNYEQYF	TGTGCCAGTAGTGGGAGGACGGGCAACTACGAGCAGTACTTC
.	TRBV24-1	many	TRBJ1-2	CATSGQGWEYGYTF	TGTGCCACCAGTGGTCAGGGATGGGAGTATGGCTACACCTTC
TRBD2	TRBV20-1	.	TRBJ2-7	CSATTSGYEQYF	TGCAGTGCTACGACTAGCGGCTACGAGCAGTACTTC
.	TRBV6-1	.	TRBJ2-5	CASTIFGAETQYF	TGTGCCAGCACTATATTCGGGGCGGAGACCCAGTACTTC
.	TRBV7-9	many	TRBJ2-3	CASSAEIRDTQYF	TGTGCCAGCAGCGCTGAGATTCGAGATACGCAGTATTTT
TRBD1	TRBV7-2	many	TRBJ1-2	CASSSTGTGLNYGYTF	TGTGCCAGCAGCTCGACCGGGACAGGATTGAACTATGGCTACACCTTC
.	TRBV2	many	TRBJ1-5	CASSEIQRGNQPQHF	TGTGCCAGCAGTGAGATACAGCGGGGCAATCAGCCCCAGCATTTT
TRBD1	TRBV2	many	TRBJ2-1	CASTHRGLDEQFF	TGTGCCAGCACTCACAGGGGGCTGGATGAGCAGTTCTTC
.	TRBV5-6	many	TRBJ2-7	CASSLGQGKVEQYF	TGTGCCAGCAGCTTGGGGCAGGGTAAAGTCGAGCAGTACTTC
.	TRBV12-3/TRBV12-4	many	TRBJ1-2	CASSIAGRSQSGYTF	TGTGCCAGCAGTATAGCGGGACGGAGCCAATCTGGCTACACCTTC
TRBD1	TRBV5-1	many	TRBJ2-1	CASSWDSYNEQFF	TGCGCCAGCAGCTGGGACAGCTACAATGAGCAGTTCTTC
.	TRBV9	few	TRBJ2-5	CASSVGTEETQYF	TGTGCCAGCAGCGTAGGGACCGAAGAGACCCAGTACTTC
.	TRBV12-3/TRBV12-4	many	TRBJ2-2	CASSPRQRLVNTGELFF	TGTGCCAGCAGTCCCCGACAGCGACTAGTGAACACCGGGGAGCTGTTTTTT
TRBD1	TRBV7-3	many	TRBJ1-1	CASSQGGRDTEAFF	TGTGCCAGCAGCCAGGGGGGGAGGGACACTGAAGCTTTCTTT
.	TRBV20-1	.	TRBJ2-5	CSARDGGAGETQYF	TGCAGTGCTAGGGATGGGGGGGCTGGGGAGACCCAGTACTTC
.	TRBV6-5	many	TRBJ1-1	CASSYLGEAFF	TGTGCCAGCAGTTACTTGGGAGAAGCTTTCTTT
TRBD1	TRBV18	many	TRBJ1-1	CASSRDRLNTEAFF	TGTGCCAGCTCACGGGACAGGCTCAACACTGAAGCTTTCTTT
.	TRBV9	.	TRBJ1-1	CASSVGQRTEAFF	TGTGCCAGCAGCGTAGGACAGAGGACTGAAGCTTTCTTT
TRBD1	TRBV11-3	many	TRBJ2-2	CASSLDGTGNTGELFF	TGTGCCAGCAGCTTAGATGGGACAGGGAACACCGGGGAGCTGTTTTTT
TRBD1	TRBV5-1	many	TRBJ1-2	CASSFDRAYEGYTF	TGCGCCAGCAGCTTTGACAGGGCTTATGAGGGCTACACCTTC
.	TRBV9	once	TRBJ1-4	CASSVAGVGEKLFF	TGTGCCAGCAGCGTAGCAGGGGTTGGGGAAAAACTGTTTTTT
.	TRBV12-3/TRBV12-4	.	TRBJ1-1	CASSPGTVDTEAFF	TGTGCCAGCAGTCCAGGGACGGTGGACACTGAAGCTTTCTTT
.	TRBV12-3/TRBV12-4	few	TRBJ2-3	CASSLSDWGDTQYF	TGTGCCAGCAGTTTATCGGATTGGGGAGATACGCAGTATTTT
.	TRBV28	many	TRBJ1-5	CASSLVSGRNYQPQHF	TGTGCCAGCAGTTTAGTTTCTGGGAGGAATTATCAGCCCCAGCATTTT
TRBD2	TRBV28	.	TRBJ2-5	CATETSGSEETQYF	TGTGCCACCGAAACTAGCGGGAGTGAAGAGACCCAGTACTTC
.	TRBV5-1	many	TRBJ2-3	CASSLGGGQSTDTQYF	TGCGCCAGCAGCTTGGGGGGAGGCCAAAGCACAGATACGCAGTATTTT
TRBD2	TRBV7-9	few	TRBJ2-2	CASSLAQLAGAGGELFF	TGTGCCAGCAGCTTAGCGCAGCTAGCGGGGGCCGGCGGGGAGCTGTTTTTT
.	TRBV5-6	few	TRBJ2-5	CASSPSRETQYF	TGTGCCAGCAGCCCCTCGAGGGAGACCCAGTACTTC
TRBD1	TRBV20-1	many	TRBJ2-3	CSAPDRASPSTDTQYF	TGCAGTGCTCCAGACAGGGCATCTCCTAGCACAGATACGCAGTATTTT
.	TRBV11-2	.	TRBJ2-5	CASSLDLRGGGETQYF	TGTGCCAGCAGCTTAGATCTTAGGGGGGGGGGGGAGACCCAGTACTTC
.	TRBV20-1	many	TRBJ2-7	CSARGGLSSYEQYF	TGCAGTGCTAGAGGGGGTCTTAGCTCCTACGAGCAGTACTTC
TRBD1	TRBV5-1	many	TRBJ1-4	CASTERTGGGEKLFF	TGCGCCAGCACCGAAAGGACAGGGGGCGGTGAAAAACTGTTTTTT
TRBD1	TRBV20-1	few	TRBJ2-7	CSARGQGGHEQYF	TGCAGTGCTAGGGGACAGGGGGGGCACGAGCAGTACTTC